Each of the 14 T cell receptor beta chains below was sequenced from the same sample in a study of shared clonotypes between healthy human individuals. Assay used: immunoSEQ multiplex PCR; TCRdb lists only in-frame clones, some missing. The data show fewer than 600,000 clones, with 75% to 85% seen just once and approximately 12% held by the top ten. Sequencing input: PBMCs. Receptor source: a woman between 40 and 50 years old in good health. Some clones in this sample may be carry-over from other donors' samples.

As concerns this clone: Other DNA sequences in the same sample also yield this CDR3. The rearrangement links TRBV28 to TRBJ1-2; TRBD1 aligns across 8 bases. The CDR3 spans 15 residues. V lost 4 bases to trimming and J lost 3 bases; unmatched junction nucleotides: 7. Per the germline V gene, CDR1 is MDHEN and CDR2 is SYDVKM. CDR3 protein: CASSSSGGRDYGYTF. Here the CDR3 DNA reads TGTGCCAGCAGTTCCTCAGGGGGCAGAGACTATGGCTACACCTTC.

DNA of the CDR3: TGTGCCAGCAGGAAAAGGAGGGGAGGAGGCTACACCTTC. It translates to CASRKRRGGGYTF. V gene TRBV7-2 combines with J gene TRBJ1-2; possible D gene TRBD1, 5 bases. This CDR3 contains 13 residues. V was pared by 6 bases and J by 8 bases, with 16 bases between. Germline CDR1 SGHTA, CDR2 FQGNSA. The variable domain in full, completed from reference TRBV7-2 and TRBJ1-2, reads GAGVSQSPSNKVTEKGKDVELRCDPISGHTALYWYRQSLGQGLEFLIYFQGNSAPDKSGLPSDRFSAERTGGSVSTLTIQRTQQEDSAVYLCASRKRRGGGYTFGSGTRLTVV.

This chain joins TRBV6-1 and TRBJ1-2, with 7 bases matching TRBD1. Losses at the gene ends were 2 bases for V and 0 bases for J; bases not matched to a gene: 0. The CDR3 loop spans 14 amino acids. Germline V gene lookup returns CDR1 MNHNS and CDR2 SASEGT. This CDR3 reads CASSEQGANYGYTF. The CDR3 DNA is TGTGCCAGCAGTGAACAGGGGGCTAACTATGGCTACACCTTC.

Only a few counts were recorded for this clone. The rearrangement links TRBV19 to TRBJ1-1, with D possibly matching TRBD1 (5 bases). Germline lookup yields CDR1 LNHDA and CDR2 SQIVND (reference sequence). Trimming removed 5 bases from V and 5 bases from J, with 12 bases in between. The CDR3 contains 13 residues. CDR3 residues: CASSGRQLTEAFF. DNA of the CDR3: TGTGCCAGTAGTGGCCGACAGTTGACTGAAGCTTTCTTT.

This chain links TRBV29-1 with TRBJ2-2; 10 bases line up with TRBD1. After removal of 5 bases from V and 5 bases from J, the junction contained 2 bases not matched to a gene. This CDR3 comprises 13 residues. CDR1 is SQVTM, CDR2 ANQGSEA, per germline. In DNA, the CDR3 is TGCAGCGTTCCGGGACAGGGGACCGGGGAGCTGTTTTTT. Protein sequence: CSVPGQGTGELFF.

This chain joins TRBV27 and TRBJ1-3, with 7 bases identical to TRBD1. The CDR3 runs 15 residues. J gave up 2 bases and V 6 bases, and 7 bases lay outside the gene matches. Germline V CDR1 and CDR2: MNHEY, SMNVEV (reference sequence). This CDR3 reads CASRPMGQTGNTIYF. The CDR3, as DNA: TGTGCCAGCAGACCAATGGGACAGACTGGAAACACCATATATTTT.

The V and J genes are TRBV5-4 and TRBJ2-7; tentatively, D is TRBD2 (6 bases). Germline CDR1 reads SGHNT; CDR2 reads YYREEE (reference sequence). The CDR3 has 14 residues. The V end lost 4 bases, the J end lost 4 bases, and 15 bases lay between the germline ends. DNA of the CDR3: TGTGCCAGCAGCCTAGACCTAAGCGGGTACGAGCAGTACTTC. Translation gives CASSLDLSGYEQYF.

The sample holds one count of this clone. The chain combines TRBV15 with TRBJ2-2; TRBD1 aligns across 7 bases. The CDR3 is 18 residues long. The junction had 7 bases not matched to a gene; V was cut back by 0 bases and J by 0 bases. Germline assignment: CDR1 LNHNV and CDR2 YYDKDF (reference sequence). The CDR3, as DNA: TGTGCCACCAGCAGAGATCGGGGACAGCCGGCGAACACCGGGGAGCTGTTTTTT. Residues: CATSRDRGQPANTGELFF.

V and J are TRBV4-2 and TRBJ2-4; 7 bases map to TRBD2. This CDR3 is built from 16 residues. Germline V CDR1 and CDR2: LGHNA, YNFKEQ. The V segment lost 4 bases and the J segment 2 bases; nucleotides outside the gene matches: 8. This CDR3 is CASSPRPGRPKNIQYF. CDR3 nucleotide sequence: TGTGCCAGCAGCCCGCGTCCCGGGAGGCCCAAAAACATTCAGTACTTC.

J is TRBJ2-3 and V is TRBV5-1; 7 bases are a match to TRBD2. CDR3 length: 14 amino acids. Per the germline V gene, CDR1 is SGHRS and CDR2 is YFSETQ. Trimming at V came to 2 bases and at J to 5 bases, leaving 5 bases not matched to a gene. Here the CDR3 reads CASSFGGRVDTQYF. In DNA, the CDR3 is TGCGCCAGCAGCTTTGGAGGGAGGGTAGATACGCAGTATTTT.

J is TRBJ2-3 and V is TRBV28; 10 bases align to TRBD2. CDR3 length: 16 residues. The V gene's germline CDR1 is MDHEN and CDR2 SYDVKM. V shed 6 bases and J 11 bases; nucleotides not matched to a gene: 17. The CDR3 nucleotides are TGTGCCAGCAGCCTCCAGCGGGAGGGCGCCGGGTACGAGCAGTATTTT. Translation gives CASSLQREGAGYEQYF. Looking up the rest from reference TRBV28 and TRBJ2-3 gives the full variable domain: DVKVTQSSRYLVKRTGEKVFLECVQDMDHENMFWYRQDPGLGLRLIYFSYDVKMKEKGDIPEGYSVSREKKERFSLILESASTNQTSMYLCASSLQREGAGYEQYFGPGTRLTVL.

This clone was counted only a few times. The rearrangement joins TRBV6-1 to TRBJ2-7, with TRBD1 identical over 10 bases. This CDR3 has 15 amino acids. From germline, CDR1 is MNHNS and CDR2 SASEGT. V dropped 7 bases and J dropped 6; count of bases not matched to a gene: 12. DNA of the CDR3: TGTGCCAGCAACCCCGACGGGACAGGGGCTCCCGAGCAGTACTTC. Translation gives CASNPDGTGAPEQYF.

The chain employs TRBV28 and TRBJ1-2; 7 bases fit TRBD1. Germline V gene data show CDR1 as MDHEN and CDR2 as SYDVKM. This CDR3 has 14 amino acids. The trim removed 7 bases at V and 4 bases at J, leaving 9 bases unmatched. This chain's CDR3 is CASTGPGQVYGYTF. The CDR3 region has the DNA TGTGCCAGCACCGGACCCGGACAGGTCTATGGCTACACCTTC.

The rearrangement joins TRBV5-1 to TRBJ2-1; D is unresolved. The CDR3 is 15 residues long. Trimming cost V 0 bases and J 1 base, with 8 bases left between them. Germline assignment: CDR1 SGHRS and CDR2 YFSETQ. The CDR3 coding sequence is TGCGCCAGCAGCTTGGCCGATTCTTCCTACAATGAGCAGTTCTTC. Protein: CASSLADSSYNEQFF.